Listed below are T cell receptor beta chains from one sample, sequenced in a study of Ad26.COV2.S vaccination and SARS-CoV-2 variants. Clones were read by immunoSEQ multiplex PCR, and TCRdb kept only the in-frame ones, dropping some. Of 300,000 to 350,000 clones in the sample, roughly 89% are singletons; the top ten hold roughly 5%. The input for sequencing was peripheral blood, taken in a trial of Ad26.COV2.S vaccine versus placebo. Receptors originate from a person between 18 and 59 years old who received the Ad26.COV2.S COVID-19 vaccine or a placebo. CDR3s include the opening cysteine and the closing phenylalanine or tryptophan. D genes are given only for firm matches. Size tells how often a clone was seen (once, few, many) or the class of an expanded clone, and some rows leave it out.

abundance	v_gene	j_gene	d_gene	CDR3nt	CDR3aa
-	TRBV18	TRBJ2-3	-	TGTGCCAGCTCACCAATACGGGAAGGGGGCACAGATACGCAGTATTTT	CASSPIREGGTDTQYF
few	TRBV14	TRBJ1-6	-	TGTGCCAGCAGCCAAGGCCAGGGGATTAATTCACCCCTCCACTTT	CASSQGQGINSPLHF
-	TRBV10-2	TRBJ1-2	-	TGCGCCAGCAGCCCAAGGGACACATCTAACTATGGCTACACCTTC	CASSPRDTSNYGYTF
-	TRBV6-2/TRBV6-3	TRBJ1-2	TRBD1	TGTGCCAGCAGTTACTCGGGACAGACGTATGGCTACACCTTC	CASSYSGQTYGYTF
-	TRBV18	TRBJ1-2	TRBD1	TGTGCCAGCTCGTTTTCCGGGACAGGGATGTATGGCTACACCTTC	CASSFSGTGMYGYTF
once	TRBV27	TRBJ2-1	-	TGTGCCAGCAAGGGGAGGAATGAGCAGTTCTTC	CASKGRNEQFF
-	TRBV4-3	TRBJ2-1	TRBD2	TGCGCCAGCAGCGCCCTAGCGGGGGGGTGGAATGAGCAGTTCTTC	CASSALAGGWNEQFF
once	TRBV6-4	TRBJ1-6	-	TGTGCCAGCAAGCCCCAGGGAGCGGATAATTCACCCCTCCACTTT	CASKPQGADNSPLHF
-	TRBV11-2	TRBJ2-7	TRBD1	TGTGCCAGCAGCATCGGGACAGGGCCATACGAGCAGTACTTC	CASSIGTGPYEQYF
-	TRBV24-1	TRBJ1-2	TRBD1	TGTGCCACCAGTGAACCGGACAGGGGCGGAGACGGCTACACCTTC	CATSEPDRGGDGYTF
-	TRBV28	TRBJ1-1	-	TGTGCCAGCAGTTTAGAGAAGGGCGTTGGGGGGACTGAAGCTTTCTTT	CASSLEKGVGGTEAFF
-	TRBV20-1	TRBJ1-1	-	TGCAGTGCTAGTTTGGCCAACACTGAAGCTTTCTTT	CSASLANTEAFF
-	TRBV3-1/TRBV3-2	TRBJ2-2	-	TGTGCCAGCAGGCGGTCCGGGGAGCTGTTTTTT	CASRRSGELFF
-	TRBV9	TRBJ1-2	-	TGTGCCAGCAGCGTAGGGGCGGGTTTAATGGCAGCGGAGGAAACCTTC	CASSVGAGLMAAEETF
-	TRBV5-1	TRBJ2-7	-	TGCGCCAGCAGCTTGGGGCCCACAGGGATCAGCTACGAGCAGTACTTC	CASSLGPTGISYEQYF
-	TRBV10-2	TRBJ2-1	-	TGCGCCAGCAGTGAGTCAAGAGACGAGCAGTTCTTC	CASSESRDEQFF
-	TRBV11-2	TRBJ2-1	TRBD2	TGTGCCAGCAGCTTAGGGCTAGCGGGGCCCTACAATGAGCAGTTCTTC	CASSLGLAGPYNEQFF
-	TRBV29-1	TRBJ2-1	-	TGCAGCGTTATGAGCTCAAAGGTAGTGAATGAGCAGTTCTTC	CSVMSSKVVNEQFF
-	TRBV20-1	TRBJ2-1	-	TGCAGTGCTAGTTACGTACAGTTTGGAGTTCATGAGCAGTTCTTC	CSASYVQFGVHEQFF
once	TRBV2	TRBJ2-2	-	TGTGCCAGCATCCGTAACACCGGGGAGCTGTTTTTT	CASIRNTGELFF
-	TRBV12-5	TRBJ1-5	TRBD1	TGTGCTAGTGGACAAGACAGGGGACTAGTCTATAGCAATCAGCCCCAGCATTTT	CASGQDRGLVYSNQPQHF
-	TRBV10-3	TRBJ2-2	-	TGTGCCATCAGTATATACGACAGATCCACCGGGGAGCTGTTTTTT	CAISIYDRSTGELFF
-	TRBV5-4	TRBJ2-7	-	TGTGCCAGCAGCTTGGACGACTACGAGCAGTACTTC	CASSLDDYEQYF
-	TRBV29-1	TRBJ1-2	TRBD1	TGCAGCGTTGAAAAAGGACAGGGCGGCTATGGCTACACCTTC	CSVEKGQGGYGYTF
-	TRBV19	TRBJ1-4	TRBD1	TGTGCCAGTAGTATGACCGGGACAGGGAGTGAAAAACTGTTTTTT	CASSMTGTGSEKLFF
-	TRBV18	TRBJ2-2	TRBD1	TGTGCCAGCTCACCACGCCGGGACAGGGGATCGGTCGGGGAGCTGTTTTTT	CASSPRRDRGSVGELFF
-	TRBV6-6	TRBJ1-5	-	TGTGCCAGCATGCAGGCTTATAGCAATCAGCCCCAGCATTTT	CASMQAYSNQPQHF
-	TRBV10-3	TRBJ1-1	-	TGTGCCATCAGATCAAGGCAGGAGAACACTGAAGCTTTCTTT	CAIRSRQENTEAFF
-	TRBV21-1	TRBJ2-5	-	TGTGCCAGCAGGGTGGGAGAGACCCAGTACTTC	CASRVGETQYF
few	TRBV6-5	TRBJ1-1	TRBD1	TGTGCCAGCAGGAACCCGGGACAGGGGAATCGTGAAGCTTTCTTT	CASRNPGQGNREAFF
once	TRBV25-1	TRBJ2-2	-	TGTGCCAGCAGTGGTGCCCTAGAACCCACCGGGGAGCTGTTTTTT	CASSGALEPTGELFF
-	TRBV2	TRBJ2-1	TRBD1	TGTGCCAGCAGTGAAGGGCAGGGGGTTAATGAGCAGTTCTTC	CASSEGQGVNEQFF
-	TRBV19	TRBJ2-1	-	TGTGCCAGTAGTATAGGGAGTAATGAGCAGTTCTTC	CASSIGSNEQFF
-	TRBV29-1	TRBJ2-3	TRBD2	TGCAGCGTTATCGCGCTAGCGGGAGAATCAGATACGCAGTATTTT	CSVIALAGESDTQYF
-	TRBV7-9	TRBJ2-3	-	TGTGCCACGTCCCGGGACATTGGCACAGATACGCAGTATTTT	CATSRDIGTDTQYF
-	TRBV7-2	TRBJ2-5	-	TGTGCCAGCAGCTTCCCTTTCTATCAGACCCAGTACTTC	CASSFPFYQTQYF
-	TRBV4-2	TRBJ2-1	TRBD2	TGTGCCAGCAGCCAAGAGCTAGCGGGGGTTGAGCAGTTCTTC	CASSQELAGVEQFF
once	TRBV9	TRBJ2-3	-	TGTGCCAGCAGCCCAACCGGGACACCCAGCACAGATACGCAGTATTTT	CASSPTGTPSTDTQYF
-	TRBV27	TRBJ2-6	-	TGTGCCAGCAGTTTAAAAACAGGTGCCCGAATCTCTGGGGCCAACGTCCTGACTTTC	CASSLKTGARISGANVLTF
-	TRBV27	TRBJ2-1	-	TGTGCCAGCAGTTTATCGAGGGGGGCCTACTACAATGAGCAGTTCTTC	CASSLSRGAYYNEQFF
-	TRBV6-2/TRBV6-3	TRBJ1-3	-	TGTGCCAGCAGTTACGTCGGGATCTCTGGAAACACCATATATTTT	CASSYVGISGNTIYF
few	TRBV5-5	TRBJ2-3	-	TGTGCCAGCAACCGGGGGCAAGGCACAGATACGCAGTATTTT	CASNRGQGTDTQYF
-	TRBV5-1	TRBJ2-2	TRBD2	TGCGCCAGCAGCTATAGCGGGAGTACCGGGGAGCTGTTTTTT	CASSYSGSTGELFF
-	TRBV15	TRBJ2-3	-	TGTGCCACCAGCGGAGGGACTGGCGGCTCAGATACGCAGTATTTT	CATSGGTGGSDTQYF
-	TRBV11-2	TRBJ2-4	-	TGTGCCAGCAGTCTCCAGGGACGCCTCGCCAAAAACATTCAGTACTTC	CASSLQGRLAKNIQYF